The sample holds one count of the clone carrying this T cell receptor (beta chain). What it binds is unknown. The data belong to a study of CD4 T cells in relation to SARS-CoV-2 and coronaviruses. Regarding the study as a whole: Pre-pandemic and post-infection samples never came from the same donor. In around 67% of donors, memory CD4+ clonotypes crossrecognized SARS-CoV-2 and at least one common cold coronavirus spike.

Unexposed donor CD4+ T cells date from about 2010-2018, before the COVID-19 pandemic. Cryopreserved PBMCs were CD4-enriched, then split into naive and memory cells. Assay: immunoSEQ multiplex PCR; the TCRdb copy retains only in-frame clones and omits some. In the table there are about 59,000 clones, roughly 85% of which are singletons. CDR1 and CDR2 from the germline V gene are MDHEN and SYDVKM. The ends lost 4 bases at V and 7 bases at J; junction bases unmatched: 7. This CDR3 region has 14 residues. The origin of this receptor is a human donor in good health. Sequenced sample: memory CD4+ T cells from PBMCs. The chain has TRBV28 and TRBJ2-1, with 7 bases fitting TRBD2. The CDR3 DNA reads as TGTGCCAGCAGTTCTCAGGGAGGGAGAAATGAGCAGTTCTTC. It translates to CASSSQGGRNEQFF.